The 18 T cell receptor beta chains given below trace back to one sample, sequenced in a study of beta chain features in type 1 diabetes. What was sequenced were expressed TCRB transcripts, since all of the isolated RNA had been reverse transcribed. The method was immunoSEQ multiplex PCR; TCRdb's version includes in-frame clones alone and lacks a portion of them. The data show about 470,000 clones, roughly 30% seen once. The sample taken for sequencing was naive CD4+ T cells from blood. The receptor source for this set is a man between 18 and 29 years old in good health.

This chain joins TRBV30 and TRBJ1-1; D remains ambiguous. Germline loops: CDR1 GTSNPN, CDR2 SVGIG (reference sequence). Trimming cost V 0 bases and J 5 bases, with 7 bases left between them. The CDR3 is 12 amino acids. For the CDR3, the DNA is TGTGCCTGGAGTGTACGTAGGACTGAAGCTTTCTTT. Translating it yields CAWSVRRTEAFF.

The genes are TRBV19 and TRBJ1-1, with D unclear. Deletions cut 3 bases from V and 5 bases from J, with 10 bases between. Germline assignment: CDR1 LNHDA and CDR2 SQIVND (reference sequence). The CDR3 has 13 amino acids. The CDR3 protein is CASSIGRITEAFF. The DNA of the CDR3 is TGTGCCAGTAGTATCGGCAGAATAACTGAAGCTTTCTTT. Full variable domain (rest looked up from reference TRBV19 and TRBJ1-1): DGGITQSPKYLFRKEGQNVTLSCEQNLNHDAMYWYRQDPGQGLRLIYYSQIVNDFQKGDIAEGYSVSREKKESFPLTVTSAQKNPTAFYLCASSIGRITEAFFGQGTRLTVV.

This clone has more than one count but fewer than ten. The rearrangement joins TRBV29-1 to TRBJ2-2; possibly TRBD2 for D (6 bases). There are 13 residues in the CDR3. CDR1 and CDR2 (germline): SQVTM, ANQGSEA. The V gene lost 6 bases and the J gene lost 8 bases, with 16 bases spanning the gap. The CDR3 is CSVGTPGAGELFF. DNA of the CDR3: TGCAGCGTCGGGACTCCTGGTGCGGGGGAGCTGTTTTTT.

The chain recombines TRBV29-1 with TRBJ2-3, with no clear D. Per the germline V gene, CDR1 is SQVTM and CDR2 is ANQGSEA. This CDR3 region has 14 residues. V lost 6 bases and J 2 bases, leaving 15 bases between the germline ends. This CDR3 reads CSVTGPSDTDTQYF. CDR3 nucleotide sequence: TGCAGCGTCACGGGTCCGTCAGACACAGATACGCAGTATTTT.

This clone has more than one count but fewer than ten. The genes are TRBV27 and TRBJ1-2, with D tentatively TRBD1 (5 bases). The CDR3 consists of 14 residues. Germline loops: CDR1 MNHEY, CDR2 SMNVEV (reference sequence). Trimming shortened V by 3 bases and J by 4 bases, and 12 bases separated the two germline ends. CDR3 sequence: CASSFTGTRYGYTF. For the CDR3, the DNA is TGTGCCAGCAGTTTTACCGGGACTCGCTATGGCTACACCTTC.

The table lists this clone with a few counts. Other nucleotide sequences from this sample produce the same CDR3. The CDR3 DNA is TGTGCCAGCAGCCCCGGGACAGGGGGTACAGATACGCAGTATTTT. This codes for CASSPGTGGTDTQYF. The chain links TRBV7-9 to TRBJ2-3; 11 nucleotides agree with TRBD1. J gave up 3 bases and V 5 bases, and 4 bases lay outside the gene matches. Germline values: CDR1 SEHNR, CDR2 FQNEAQ (reference sequence). The CDR3 runs 15 residues. The full variable domain, in which reference TRBV7-9 and TRBJ2-3 provide the parts outside the CDR3, is DTGVSQNPRHKITKRGQNVTFRCDPISEHNRLYWYRQTLGQGPEFLTYFQNEAQLEKSRLLSDRFSAERPKGSFSTLEIQRTEQGDSAMYLCASSPGTGGTDTQYFGPGTRLTVL.

V is TRBV29-1 and J is TRBJ2-3, with a weak D call TRBD1 (5 bases). Germline CDR1 and CDR2: SQVTM and ANQGSEA. This CDR3 has 14 residues. V was pared by 5 bases and J by 0 bases, with 12 bases between. The CDR3 DNA sequence: TGCAGCGTTAGTGGTGGGGCTAGCACAGATACGCAGTATTTT. Amino acids: CSVSGGASTDTQYF.

This clone has just a few counts. The chain uses TRBV6-6 and TRBJ1-1; 7 bases are a match to TRBD1. The germline V gene has CDR1 MNHNY and CDR2 SVGAGI (reference sequence). Trimming cost V 4 bases and J 2 bases; bases outside gene matches: 4. This CDR3 has 14 amino acids. Here the CDR3 reads CASSSAGGNTEAFF. For the CDR3, the DNA is TGTGCCAGCAGTTCGGCAGGGGGTAACACTGAAGCTTTCTTT.

This rearrangement joins TRBV9 to TRBJ1-1, with D unclear. V shed 1 base and J shed 1 base, with 11 bases lying between them. The CDR3 sequence is 15 residues long. CDR1 is SGDLS, CDR2 YYNGEE, per germline. CDR3 in DNA: TGTGCCAGCAGCGTATCCTCGGCGCGGAACACTGAAGCTTTCTTT. Translation gives CASSVSSARNTEAFF.

J is TRBJ2-5 and V is TRBV27; no clear D. Germline values: CDR1 MNHEY, CDR2 SMNVEV (reference sequence). V lost 3 bases, J lost 1 base, and 15 bases lay in between. This CDR3 is 16 amino acids long. Written as DNA, the CDR3 is TGTGCCAGCAGTTTGTCCCCTCTAGTGGGCCAAGAGACCCAGTACTTC. Its protein product is CASSLSPLVGQETQYF.

The chain has TRBV18 and TRBJ2-5, with a possible D match to TRBD1 (5 bases). The germline V and J ends were trimmed by 3 bases and 1 base, with 12 bases remaining between them. The CDR3 consists of 15 residues. From germline, CDR1 is KGHSH and CDR2 LQKENI. The CDR3 region is CASSPIHRGQETQYF. In DNA, the CDR3 is TGTGCCAGCTCACCTATACATAGGGGCCAAGAGACCCAGTACTTC. Supplemented by reference TRBV18 and TRBJ2-5, the full variable domain reads NAGVMQNPRHLVRRRGQEARLRCSPMKGHSHVYWYRQLPEEGLKFMVYLQKENIIDESGMPKERFSAEFPKEGPSILRIQQVVRGDSAAYFCASSPIHRGQETQYFGPGTRLLVL.

This clone was seen a handful of times. The rearrangement links TRBV6-5 to TRBJ2-1, with D possibly being TRBD1 or TRBD2 (6 bases each). CDR3 length equals 13 residues. CDR1 and CDR2 from the germline V gene are MNHEY and SVGAGI. Deletions cut 4 bases from V and 7 bases from J, with 11 bases between. This CDR3 is CASSSGAGNEQFF. The DNA for the CDR3 is TGTGCCAGCAGTTCGGGGGCCGGGAATGAGCAGTTCTTC.

The chain joins TRBV4-1 to TRBJ2-3; 11 bases match TRBD2. Germline CDR1 MGHRA, CDR2 YSYEKL. Trimming removed 4 bases from V and 5 bases from J; junction bases left unmatched: 2. CDR3 length equals 14 residues. CDR3 sequence reads: CASSPGLAGDTQYF. The CDR3 region has the DNA TGCGCCAGCAGCCCTGGACTAGCGGGAGATACGCAGTATTTT.

The V call is TRBV7-2, the J call TRBJ2-3; D might be TRBD2 (7 bases). The length of the CDR3 is 13 residues. The germline CDR1 and CDR2 sequences are SGHTA and FQGNSA. Between the trimmed V and J ends, which lost 3 bases and 9 bases, there was a span of 13 bases. The CDR3 region is CASSFAGAQTQYF. The DNA for the CDR3 is TGTGCCAGCAGCTTTGCGGGGGCACAGACGCAGTATTTT.

This clone came up a few times. The V call is TRBV7-2, the J call TRBJ1-4, with D hard to call. CDR3 length: 15 amino acids. The germline gives CDR1 SGHTA, CDR2 FQGNSA. Trimming removed 1 base at V and 8 bases at J, with 14 bases between. CDR3 sequence: CASSLVYNSLEKLFF. The CDR3 nucleotides are TGTGCCAGCAGCTTAGTCTACAATTCCCTCGAAAAACTGTTTTTT.

A few counts support this clone. This chain links TRBV18 with TRBJ2-6; D is perhaps TRBD1 (5 bases). With 2 bases removed from V and 2 bases from J, the gap between germline ends came to 10 bases. Germline V gives CDR1 KGHSH, CDR2 LQKENI. The length of the CDR3 is 16 residues. The DNA for the CDR3 is TGTGCCAGCTCACCAGTTCAGACAGCTGGGGCCAACGTCCTGACTTTC. This encodes CASSPVQTAGANVLTF.

The chain combines TRBV28 with TRBJ2-5; perhaps TRBD2 as D (5 bases). V lost 6 bases and J 2 bases, leaving 16 bases between the germline ends. Germline loops: CDR1 MDHEN, CDR2 SYDVKM. This CDR3 contains 15 residues. DNA for the CDR3: TGTGCCAGCAGCGCACCCCGGACTGGACAAGAGACCCAGTACTTC. Translation gives CASSAPRTGQETQYF.

CDR3 region: CASSQDPLAGSSYNEQFF. The CDR3 DNA sequence: TGCGCCAGCAGCCAAGATCCCCTAGCGGGGAGCTCCTACAATGAGCAGTTCTTC. The chain links TRBV4-1 to TRBJ2-1; 9 positions agree with TRBD2. In germline, CDR1 is MGHRA, CDR2 YSYEKL. There are 18 residues in the CDR3. V was clipped by 0 bases and J by 0 bases; unmatched bases: 6.